These 10 T cell receptor beta chains originate from one sample sequenced in a study of cytomegalovirus exposure and HLA in healthy donors. Primers: 60 Vbeta forward and 13 Jbeta reverse. The table came from immunoSEQ multiplex PCR; TCRdb's copy has only in-frame clones and leaves some out. Of approximately 100,000 clones listed, 65% to 90% are singletons. The sequencing input was PBMCs. These TCRs come from a woman younger than 45 in good health and CMV-seronegative.

The V and J genes are TRBV6-5 and TRBJ1-4; unclear D gene. Germline V lookup: CDR1 MNHEY, CDR2 SVGAGI. The CDR3 consists of 15 residues. With 6 bases removed from V and 8 bases from J, the gap between germline ends came to 19 bases. The CDR3 here is CASRKHGILMEKLFF. For the CDR3, the DNA is TGTGCCAGCAGGAAACACGGGATACTGATGGAAAAACTGTTTTTT.

The chain recombines TRBV5-1 with TRBJ2-2; no definite D call. V was clipped by 0 bases and J by 6 bases, with 9 bases between them. There are 14 residues in the CDR3. Germline V gene lookup returns CDR1 SGHRS and CDR2 YFSETQ. In nucleotides, the CDR3 is TGCGCCAGCAGCTTGGTGGGTAGCCCCGGGGAGCTGTTTTTT. As protein: CASSLVGSPGELFF.

The rearrangement uses TRBV30 and TRBJ2-4; D is perhaps TRBD2 (5 bases). This CDR3 is 16 amino acids long. Germline CDR1 and CDR2: GTSNPN and SVGIG (reference sequence). V was clipped by 3 bases and J by 6 bases, with 21 bases between them. CDR3 nucleotide sequence: TGTGCCTGGAGCCCCCCGGGGAGTGGAGTCGGAAACATTCAGTACTTC. Translation: CAWSPPGSGVGNIQYF.

This clone was observed a single time. This chain's CDR3 is CASSDNGSSGRPREQFF. In DNA form, the CDR3 reads TGTGCCAGCAGTGATAATGGTAGTAGCGGGAGGCCCAGGGAGCAGTTCTTC. The genes are TRBV6-1 and TRBJ2-1; 10 bases are shared with TRBD2. This CDR3 is 17 amino acids long. V lost 3 bases, J lost 10 bases, and 15 bases stayed unmatched. Germline CDR1 MNHNS, CDR2 SASEGT.

The chain couples TRBV4-1 to TRBJ2-3; 7 bases are a match to TRBD1. V was clipped by 0 bases and J by 3 bases; unmatched bases: 6. The germline gives CDR1 MGHRA, CDR2 YSYEKL. The CDR3 length is 16 residues. This CDR3 is CASSQDNPGGTDTQYF. The CDR3 DNA is TGCGCCAGCAGCCAAGATAACCCAGGGGGTACAGATACGCAGTATTTT.

This chain uses TRBV10-2 with TRBJ1-1, with D unresolved. CDR1 and CDR2 from the germline V gene are WSHSY and SAAADI. CDR3 length: 12 residues. Between the trimmed V and J ends, which lost 8 bases and 5 bases, there was a span of 12 bases. CDR3 amino acids: CASEASFTEAFF. The CDR3 DNA reads TGCGCCAGCGAGGCTTCGTTTACTGAAGCTTTCTTT.

This chain joins TRBV5-5 and TRBJ1-1, with D uncertain. The ends were cut back, 4 bases at V and 1 base at J, with 11 bases in the middle. Germline V gene data show CDR1 as SGHKS and CDR2 as YYEKEE (reference sequence). The CDR3 runs 14 residues. The CDR3 nucleotides read TGTGCCAGCAGCCGGGTCGAGGCGAACACTGAAGCTTTCTTT. The encoded protein is CASSRVEANTEAFF.

This chain uses TRBV2 with TRBJ2-5, with D possibly being TRBD2 (6 bases). The CDR3 spans 15 residues. In germline, CDR1 is SNHLY, CDR2 FYNNEI. With 3 bases removed from V and 5 bases from J, the gap between germline ends came to 16 bases. CDR3 sequence: CASSDKTSRVETQYF. CDR3 coding DNA: TGTGCCAGCAGTGATAAGACTAGTAGGGTGGAGACCCAGTACTTC.

This chain's CDR3 is CASSVESGVQETQYF. The CDR3 DNA reads TGTGCCAGCAGCGTAGAAAGCGGAGTCCAAGAGACCCAGTACTTC. This sequence joins TRBV9 and TRBJ2-5, with a weak D call TRBD2 (5 bases). The CDR3 length is 15 residues. The V end lost 0 bases, the J end lost 1 base, and 10 bases lay between the germline ends. CDR1 is SGDLS and CDR2 is YYNGEE in the germline V gene. Full variable domain (remainder filled in from reference TRBV9 and TRBJ2-5): DSGVTQTPKHLITATGQRVTLRCSPRSGDLSVYWYQQSLDQGLQFLIQYYNGEERAKGNILERFSAQQFPDLHSELNLSSLELGDSALYFCASSVESGVQETQYFGPGTRLLVL.

The chain combines TRBV5-1 with TRBJ1-2, with 8 bases aligning to TRBD1. Germline V lookup: CDR1 SGHRS, CDR2 YFSETQ. V lost 5 bases and J lost 6; bases outside the gene matches: 12. The CDR3 contains 15 residues. CDR3: CASSLLPGQGDGYTF. For the CDR3, the DNA is TGCGCCAGCAGTTTACTGCCAGGACAGGGCGATGGCTACACCTTC.